This T cell receptor (beta chain) was obtained from a study of blood T cell repertoires in COVID-19 (TCRdb year 2020). Context from the whole study: The collaborator samples originated in the United States, Italy and Spain and spanned the acute and convalescent phases of COVID-19. The prospective study material was composed of cDNA or gDNA derived from T cells, B-cell-depleted T cells, or PBMCs. Subjects who had been exposed to COVID-19, were actively infected with it, or had recovered from it provided the deeply sampled blood TCRbeta repertoires that made up the dataset. The repertoires were made available in a free public database intended to serve as a resource for research on the immune response to SARS-CoV-2. Samples came from the ongoing ImmuneRACE study (first 160 participants) plus 1,254 subjects from 6 global collaborators. A de-identified subject ID, COVID-19 status, age in years and sex were almost always included in the sample metadata. Where available, HLA class I and class II types were taken from metadata supplied by the sample provider and were not determined by assay-based typing. Overall study results and their limits: The quantity of clinical and demographic metadata differed by source and by participant and was supplied without curation.

TCRbeta CDR3 regions were amplified from genomic DNA using the immunoSEQ Assay, a bias-controlled multiplex PCR. The published analysis was carried out like this. Within the assay, amplification of reference gene primers was used to estimate how many nucleated cells each sample contained. Sequence reads were collapsed and filtered to measure the absolute abundance of every unique TCRbeta CDR3 rearrangement. Productive Simpson clonality was computed per sample as the square root of Simpson's diversity index over productive rearrangements. TCRdb mirrors the immuneACCESS table, restricted to in-frame sequences. Some clones are absent from its copies; in checked studies, under half trace to an unresolved V gene, and the reason for the others is unknown. V and J calls and clone size are given by that table; D and trimming were obtained from the DNA. The sample table records 110,000 to 150,000 clones; roughly 79% of these occur just once. The ten biggest clones cover about 7.5% of the sample.

Whole blood was collected in K2EDTA tubes by collaborating institutions according to the institutions' own protocols. For TCRbeta analysis, collaborators shipped samples as frozen whole blood, isolated PBMCs, or DNA extracted from either of those sample types. Points on this clone: Its target antigen remains unknown. Per-nucleotide qualities are absent, and no much larger clonotype sits a single base away.

V drops 8 bases and J drops 6 bases, leaving 20 bases in between. The CDR3, cysteine through phenylalanine, is 14 amino acids long. Only the CDR3 DNA is retained, 42 bases long and in frame from the first base. Based on the germline V gene, the CDR1 and CDR2 sequences are SNHLY and FYNNEI. This TCR derives from a human donor in a cohort sampled during active COVID-19. The chain is assembled from TRBV2 and TRBJ2-7, with a tentative D gene TRBD1 over 6 matching bases. The material sequenced was peripheral blood. Here is the DNA: TGTGCCAGCTCAATCAGGGACATCACGGGCGAGCAGTACTTC. This translates into CASSIRDITGEQYF. Supplemented by the reference TRBV2 and TRBJ2-7 proteins around the CDR3, the complete variable domain is EPEVTQTPSHQVTQMGQEVILRCVPISNHLYFYWYRQILGQKVEFLVSFYNNEISEKSEIFDDQFSVERPDGSNFTLKIRSTKLEDSAMYFCASSIRDITGEQYFGPGTRLTVT.